Listed here are 32 T cell receptor beta chains from one sample, sequenced in a study of neurological immune-mediated disorders. The time point: longitudinal time-point 1 (baseline). TCRdb reanalysed the 5' RACE reads using MiXCR and keeps one entry per CDR3 protein. The sample contains about 53,000 distinct CDR3 sequences, 9% to 10% of which appear only once. Specimen: PBMCs. The receptors originated from a woman aged 35 to 49 in good health.

Ten or more counts support this clonotype. The chain employs TRBV6-2 or TRBV6-3 and TRBJ1-1, with 7 bases aligning to TRBD1. The CDR3 runs to 14 residues. Trimming at V came to 7 bases and at J to 4 bases, leaving 9 bases not matched to a gene. Per germline, CDR1 MNHEY and CDR2 SVGEGT. CDR3 residues: CASMRQGAITEAFF. In DNA form, the CDR3 reads TGTGCCAGCATGAGACAGGGTGCTATCACTGAAGCTTTCTTT.

CDR3 sequence reads: CASSFGQGSEKLFF. The CDR3 DNA reads as TGTGCCAGCAGCTTCGGACAGGGCAGTGAAAAACTGTTTTTT. The J gene is TRBJ1-4, the V gene TRBV5-6, with TRBD1 identical over 8 bases. Per the germline V gene, CDR1 is SGHDT and CDR2 is YYEEEE. This CDR3 is 14 amino acids long. With V trimmed by 2 bases and J by 7 bases, 4 bases remained unmatched.

Ten or more counts support this clonotype. Written as DNA, the CDR3 is TGTGCCAGCAGCTTAGACGCAGGGTTCGATCAGCCCCAGCATTTT. Residues: CASSLDAGFDQPQHF. This chain joins TRBV7-8 and TRBJ1-5, with TRBD1 as a possible D gene (5 bases). V was trimmed by 1 base and J by 5 bases, leaving 12 bases between them. In germline, CDR1 is SGHVS, CDR2 FQNEAQ. The CDR3 is made up of 15 amino acids.

Turning to this clonotype: Being one base from a much bigger clone, this may be a read error. The chain carries TRBV12-3 or TRBV12-4 and TRBJ2-5; perhaps TRBD2 as D (5 bases). The CDR3 runs 13 residues. The chain's CDR3 is CVSTSTKEEAQYF. CDR3 bases: TGTGTCAGCACATCAACCAAGGAGGAGGCCCAGTACTTC.

This clonotype has at least ten counts. This rearrangement joins TRBV5-5 to TRBJ2-3; tentatively, D is TRBD2 (6 bases). This CDR3 comprises 16 residues. CDR1 and CDR2 from the germline V gene are SGHKS and YYEKEE (reference sequence). Trimming cost V 4 bases and J 2 bases, with 17 bases left between them. DNA of the CDR3: TGTGCCAGCAGCCCCCAGCCGGGGACTTACACAGATACGCAGTATTTT. It translates to CASSPQPGTYTDTQYF. The full variable domain, rest sourced from reference TRBV5-5 and TRBJ2-3, is DAGVTQSPTHLIKTRGQQVTLRCSPISGHKSVSWYQQVLGQGPQFIFQYYEKEERGRGNFPDRFSARQFPNYSSELNVNALLLGDSALYLCASSPQPGTYTDTQYFGPGTRLTVL.

This clonotype showed up many times. V gene TRBV7-2 combines with J gene TRBJ1-4, with 7 bases identical to TRBD1. This CDR3 is 15 amino acids long. Trimming took 6 bases from V and 4 from J; bases not matched to a gene: 8. Germline V gives CDR1 SGHTA, CDR2 FQGNSA. CDR3 in amino acids: CASSQTGLSNEKLFF. The DNA of the CDR3 is TGTGCCAGCAGTCAGACAGGGTTAAGTAATGAAAAACTGTTTTTT.

This clonotype showed up many times. This chain joins TRBV4-2 and TRBJ2-2; D perhaps matches TRBD2 (5 bases). The ends were cut back, 4 bases at V and 2 bases at J, with 14 bases in the middle. CDR3 size: 16 residues. CDR1 and CDR2 (germline): LGHNA, YNFKEQ. The CDR3 loop reads CASSPRTGKNTGELFF. CDR3 coding DNA: TGTGCCAGCAGCCCCCGTACGGGGAAAAACACCGGGGAGCTGTTTTTT.

This clonotype was observed at least ten times. The chain uses TRBV6-5 and TRBJ2-3; a possible D gene is TRBD1 (6 bases). Trimming left V 8 bases short and J 6 bases short, with 21 bases between. Germline assignment: CDR1 MNHEY and CDR2 SVGAGI. This CDR3 spans 15 amino acids. CDR3 DNA: TGTGCCAGCGGGAATAACAGGGCGCTTTGGGATACGCAGTATTTT. It is translated as CASGNNRALWDTQYF.

This clonotype was seen ten or more times. The gene calls are TRBV4-3 and TRBJ2-1; tentative D call: TRBD2 (6 bases). Between the trimmed V and J ends, which lost 1 base and 7 bases, there was a span of 17 bases. Per germline, CDR1 LGHNA and CDR2 YSLEER. The CDR3 covers 16 residues. The CDR3 DNA reads as TGCGCCAGCAGCCAAGCGCTAGCGCCGCTTTTGAATGAGCAGTTCTTC. The encoded protein is CASSQALAPLLNEQFF.

This clonotype has at least ten counts. The chain links TRBV20-1 to TRBJ2-3, with 12 bases that match TRBD2. The CDR3 loop spans 18 amino acids. The germline V gene has CDR1 DFQATT and CDR2 SNEGSKA (reference sequence). Trimming took 7 bases from V and 4 from J; bases not matched to a gene: 18. The DNA of the CDR3 is TGCAGTGTCCTCCCCGTGGGACTAGCGGGCTTTTCTTCAGATACGCAGTATTTT. It is translated as CSVLPVGLAGFSSDTQYF.

This clonotype showed up many times. This sequence joins TRBV3-1 and TRBJ1-1, with a tentative D call TRBD1 (6 bases). The germline V and J ends were trimmed by 4 bases and 6 bases, with 15 bases remaining between them. The CDR3 is 14 residues long. Germline CDR1 and CDR2: LGHDT and YNNKEL (reference sequence). The CDR3 sequence is CASSPRGGRAEAFF. The CDR3 DNA reads as TGTGCCAGCAGCCCGAGGGGGGGAAGAGCTGAAGCTTTCTTT. Looking up the rest from reference TRBV3-1 and TRBJ1-1 gives the full variable domain: DTAVSQTPKYLVTQMGNDKSIKCEQNLGHDTMYWYKQDSKKFLKIMFSYNNKELIINETVPNRFSPKSPDKAHLNLHINSLELGDSAVYFCASSPRGGRAEAFFGQGTRLTVV.

This clonotype was seen ten or more times. The rearrangement joins TRBV12-3 or TRBV12-4 to TRBJ2-1; D is possibly TRBD2 (7 bases). V dropped 1 base and J dropped 8 bases, with 15 bases sitting between them. The CDR3 is 15 residues long. CDR3 amino acids: CASSLGTGGTDEQFF. The CDR3 region has the DNA TGTGCCAGCAGTTTAGGCACGGGGGGCACGGATGAGCAGTTCTTC.

This clonotype was seen ten or more times. The chain uses TRBV7-9 and TRBJ2-1, with D possibly TRBD2 on 5 matching bases. The length of the CDR3 is 12 residues. Looked up from germline, CDR1 is SEHNR and CDR2 is FQNEAQ (reference sequence). The ends were cut back, 3 bases at V and 7 bases at J, with 7 bases in the middle. CDR3 loop: CASSFGVNEQFF. DNA for the CDR3: TGTGCCAGCAGCTTCGGGGTTAATGAGCAGTTCTTC.

In this sample, this clonotype turned up many times. This chain links TRBV7-8 with TRBJ2-5; no firm D call. Germline CDR1 is SGHVS and CDR2 is FQNEAQ. The CDR3 is 18 residues long. With 1 base removed from V and 2 bases from J, the gap between germline ends came to 20 bases. CDR3 nucleotides: TGTGCCAGCAGCTTAGATTCTTTGTCGGTGGTTGATCAAGAGACCCAGTACTTC. Translating gives CASSLDSLSVVDQETQYF.

This clonotype has a count of ten or more. This chain's CDR3 is CASSQADRLAGYTF. Written as DNA, the CDR3 is TGCGCCAGCAGCCAAGCCGATCGGCTGGCGGGCTACACCTTC. The rearrangement joins TRBV4-1 to TRBJ1-2; no clear D. Germline CDR1 and CDR2: MGHRA and YSYEKL. The CDR3 is 14 amino acids. Trimming removed 1 base from V and 8 bases from J, with 14 bases in between.

This clonotype was recorded many times. This rearrangement joins TRBV10-3 to TRBJ1-2, with D hard to call. V was trimmed by 2 bases and J by 1 base, leaving 8 bases between them. Germline V gene data show CDR1 as ENHRY and CDR2 as SYGVKD. The CDR3 loop spans 14 amino acids. The DNA of the CDR3 is TGTGCCATCAGTGAGCAAACAGATAACTATGGCTACACCTTC. It translates to CAISEQTDNYGYTF.

This clonotype occurred many times. The chain recombines TRBV5-1 with TRBJ2-1, with 13 bases that match TRBD2. The CDR3 has 19 residues. The germline CDR1 and CDR2 sequences are SGHRS and YFSETQ. J lost 0 bases, V lost 3 bases, and 9 bases had no gene match. Written as DNA, the CDR3 is TGCGCCAGCAGCTCCCAAGGACTAGCGGGGGTAAACTCCTACAATGAGCAGTTCTTC. It encodes CASSSQGLAGVNSYNEQFF.

This clonotype was seen ten or more times. This chain connects TRBV5-6 to TRBJ1-1, with a possible D match to TRBD1 (5 bases). The germline CDR1 and CDR2 sequences are SGHDT and YYEEEE. The CDR3 extends over 15 amino acids. Trimming took 0 bases from V and 4 from J, leaving 13 bases between them. CDR3 protein: CASSLVGREFTEAFF. DNA of the CDR3: TGTGCCAGCAGCTTGGTTGGCAGGGAGTTCACTGAAGCTTTCTTT.

This clonotype was seen many times. CDR3 nucleotides: TGTGCCATCGGGGCATCAGGGAAAGACTACAATGAGCAGTTCTTC. Its protein product is CAIGASGKDYNEQFF. This chain uses TRBV10-3 with TRBJ2-1, with TRBD1 as a possible D gene (5 bases). Between the trimmed V and J ends, which lost 8 bases and 3 bases, there was a span of 17 bases. The germline CDR1 and CDR2 sequences are ENHRY and SYGVKD. The CDR3 contains 15 residues.

This clonotype was recorded many times. This rearrangement joins TRBV9 to TRBJ2-5; a possible D gene is TRBD1 (6 bases). The V gene lost 4 bases and the J gene lost 5 bases, with 21 bases spanning the gap. Germline V gene lookup returns CDR1 SGDLS and CDR2 YYNGEE. The CDR3 has 16 amino acids. The CDR3 loop reads CASSPGAGATGETQYF. Written as DNA, the CDR3 is TGTGCCAGCAGCCCAGGGGCAGGTGCGACGGGGGAGACCCAGTACTTC.

This clonotype was detected ten times or more. J is TRBJ2-7 and V is TRBV7-2; tentatively, D is TRBD1 (6 bases). Germline lookup yields CDR1 SGHTA and CDR2 FQGNSA. The CDR3 consists of 14 residues. The V end lost 1 base, the J end lost 6 bases, and 13 bases lay between the germline ends. The CDR3 loop reads CASSLEARGPEQYF. The CDR3 DNA reads TGTGCCAGCAGCTTAGAAGCCAGGGGTCCCGAGCAGTACTTC.

V gene TRBV5-1 combines with J gene TRBJ2-4; D unresolved. The ends were cut back, 2 bases at V and 5 bases at J, with 8 bases in the middle. The germline V gene has CDR1 SGHRS and CDR2 YFSETQ. This CDR3 comprises 13 residues. The CDR3 reads CASSFGEENIQYF. CDR3 nucleotide sequence: TGCGCCAGCAGCTTCGGAGAGGAAAACATTCAGTACTTC.

There are many counts of this clonotype. The chain combines TRBV6-2 or TRBV6-3 with TRBJ2-7, with D possibly being TRBD1 (6 bases). V lost 7 bases and J 4 bases, leaving 14 bases between the germline ends. The CDR3 is 13 residues long. Germline V gene lookup returns CDR1 MNHEY and CDR2 SVGEGT. The CDR3 DNA sequence: TGTGCCAGCATATGGAACAGGGAATACGAGCAGTACTTC. It specifies CASIWNREYEQYF.

The chain uses TRBV9 and TRBJ2-7; perhaps TRBD1 as D (6 bases). This CDR3 is 15 amino acids long. Germline CDR1 and CDR2: SGDLS and YYNGEE. V lost 3 bases to trimming and J lost 1 base, with 14 bases between them. The CDR3 DNA follows: TGTGCCAGCAGCGCGGGCTTAACAGGGTCCTACGAGCAGTACTTC. It encodes CASSAGLTGSYEQYF.

This clonotype was seen at least ten times. V and J are TRBV12-3 or TRBV12-4 and TRBJ2-7; D perhaps matches TRBD1 (6 bases). With 5 bases removed from V and 5 bases from J, the gap between germline ends came to 13 bases. CDR3 size: 13 residues. For the CDR3, the DNA is TGTGCCAGCAGTCCTCACACAGGGAACGAGCAGTACTTC. It translates to CASSPHTGNEQYF.

The genes are TRBV7-8 and TRBJ1-2; D not resolved. The CDR3 has 14 amino acids. Germline CDR1 reads SGHVS; CDR2 reads FQNEAQ. V lost 0 bases and J 0 bases, leaving 5 bases between the germline ends. This chain's CDR3 is CASSLAAANYGYTF. The CDR3, as DNA: TGTGCCAGCAGCTTAGCGGCAGCTAACTATGGCTACACCTTC.

This clonotype was detected many times. This chain links TRBV12-3 or TRBV12-4 with TRBJ2-5; D gene ambiguous. V shed 3 bases and J shed 6 bases, with 11 bases lying between them. CDR3 length: 13 amino acids. Here the CDR3 DNA reads TGTGCCAGCAGTTTTCGGCAGAGCCAGACCCAGTACTTC. It translates to CASSFRQSQTQYF.

The table lists this clonotype with a few counts. V is TRBV30 and J is TRBJ1-2, with a tentative D call TRBD1 (5 bases). This CDR3 comprises 13 residues. Per the germline V gene, CDR1 is GTSNPN and CDR2 is SVGIG (reference sequence). V was trimmed by 2 bases and J by 4 bases, leaving 11 bases between them. This CDR3 reads CAWSWDGAYGYTF. Written as DNA, the CDR3 is TGTGCCTGGAGTTGGGACGGGGCCTATGGCTACACCTTC.

Only a few counts were recorded for this clonotype. The chain has TRBV7-8 and TRBJ1-5, with unresolved D. Trimming shortened V by 3 bases and J by 9 bases, and 12 bases separated the two germline ends. The CDR3 consists of 13 residues. Germline lookup yields CDR1 SGHVS and CDR2 FQNEAQ. The CDR3 here is CASSFLSSTPQHF. DNA of the CDR3: TGTGCCAGCAGCTTTCTTTCAAGTACGCCCCAGCATTTT.

This clonotype was detected many times. The chain employs TRBV29-1 and TRBJ1-1; D may be TRBD1 (6 bases). The CDR3 has 13 amino acids. Trimming stripped 7 bases from V and 5 bases from J, with 17 bases between. CDR1 and CDR2 (germline): SQVTM, ANQGSEA. CDR3 loop: CSAGTGPGTEAFF. DNA of the CDR3: TGCAGCGCCGGAACAGGGCCAGGGACTGAAGCTTTCTTT.

This clonotype has at least ten counts. The rearrangement uses TRBV6-5 and TRBJ1-1; no firm D call. V gave up 8 bases and J gave up 6 bases, with 19 bases separating them. The CDR3 consists of 14 residues. Germline-derived CDR1 and CDR2 are MNHEY and SVGAGI. The chain's CDR3 is CASGKPFKRAEAFF. The CDR3 DNA sequence: TGTGCCAGCGGAAAACCGTTCAAGAGGGCTGAAGCTTTCTTT.

This clonotype was detected many times. This chain's CDR3 is CASSFLGDTNTEAFF. The CDR3 DNA is TGTGCCAGCAGCTTTTTGGGGGATACGAACACTGAAGCTTTCTTT. V usage is TRBV7-2 and J usage is TRBJ1-1; tentative D call: TRBD1 (5 bases). The CDR3 totals 15 residues. Trimming removed 3 bases from V and 1 base from J, with 12 bases in between. Germline lookup yields CDR1 SGHTA and CDR2 FQGNSA.